This T cell receptor (beta chain) was observed in a study of blood T cell repertoires in COVID-19. Original data processing: By means of reference gene primer amplification, nucleated cell counts were estimated. Clones were read by immunoSEQ multiplex PCR, and TCRdb kept only the in-frame ones, dropping some. The D gene and trimming were derived from the DNA, and the V and J assignments and clone size from that table. The table shows fewer than 250,000 clones, with 65% to 90% occurring only once. This clone occurred once. This TCR was sampled from a woman in her 70s with acute or convalescent COVID-19. The specimen was peripheral blood.

The CDR3 loop reads CASSLGRVRNTEAFF. In nucleotides, the CDR3 is TGTGCCAGCAGCTTAGGACGGGTGCGGAACACTGAAGCTTTCTTT. This chain uses TRBV7-2 with TRBJ1-1; D remains unclear. Germline V gene sequence: CDR1 SGHTA, CDR2 FQGNSA. Trimming stripped 1 base from V and 1 base from J, with 10 bases between. The CDR3 runs 15 residues.